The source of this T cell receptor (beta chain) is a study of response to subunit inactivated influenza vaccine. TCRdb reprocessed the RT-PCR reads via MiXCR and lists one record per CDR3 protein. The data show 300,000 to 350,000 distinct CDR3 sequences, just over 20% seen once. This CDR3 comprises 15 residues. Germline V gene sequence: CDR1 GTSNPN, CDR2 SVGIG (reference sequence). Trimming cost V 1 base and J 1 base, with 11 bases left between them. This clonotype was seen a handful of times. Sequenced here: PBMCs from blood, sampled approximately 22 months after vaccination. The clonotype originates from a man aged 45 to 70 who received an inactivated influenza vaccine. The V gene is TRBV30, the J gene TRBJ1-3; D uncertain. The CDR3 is CAWSGRRLSGNTIYF. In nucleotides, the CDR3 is TGTGCCTGGAGTGGTCGGCGTCTTTCTGGAAACACCATATATTTT.